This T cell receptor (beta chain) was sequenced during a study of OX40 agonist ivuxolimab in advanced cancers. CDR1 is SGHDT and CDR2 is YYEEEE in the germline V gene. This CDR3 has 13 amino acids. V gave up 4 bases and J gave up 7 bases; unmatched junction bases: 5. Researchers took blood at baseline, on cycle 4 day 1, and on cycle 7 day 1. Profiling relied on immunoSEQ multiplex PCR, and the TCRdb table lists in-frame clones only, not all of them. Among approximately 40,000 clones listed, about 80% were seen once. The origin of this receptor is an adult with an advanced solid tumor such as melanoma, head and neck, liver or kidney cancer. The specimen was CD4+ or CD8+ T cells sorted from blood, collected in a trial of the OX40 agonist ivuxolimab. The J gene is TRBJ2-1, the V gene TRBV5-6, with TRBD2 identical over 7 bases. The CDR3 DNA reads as TGTGCCAGCAGCATACCTAGCGGTAATGAGCAGTTCTTC. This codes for CASSIPSGNEQFF. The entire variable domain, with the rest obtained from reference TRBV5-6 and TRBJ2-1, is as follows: DAGVTQSPTHLIKTRGQQVTLRCSPKSGHDTVSWYQQALGQGPQFIFQYYEEEERQRGNFPDRFSGHQFPNYSSELNVNALLLGDSALYLCASSIPSGNEQFFGPGTRLTVL.